Given below is one T cell receptor (beta chain) in context. Its antigen is still unknown. This specimen comes from a study of T cell responses to AZD1222 COVID-19 vaccine. With 5 bases removed from V and 3 bases from J, the gap between germline ends came to 17 bases. The CDR3 is 15 amino acids. The germline gives CDR1 GTSNPN, CDR2 SVGIG (reference sequence). General study results and limits: Following two doses of AZD1222, Spike-specific TCR breadth and depth rose. No day 14 peak samples; only post-peak repertoires were characterized. Baseline testing showed seropositivity in only six AZD1222 recipients. Spike as a whole was targeted by vaccine-associated CD4 TCRs, dominant at 160-218 and 743-854.

Libraries were prepared by immunoSEQ multiplex PCR; TCRdb keeps only in-frame clonotypes and omits some of them. The data hold more than 140,000 clones, with around 88% observed a single time. The material was peripheral blood, obtained on day 0 of AZD1222 vaccination. This clonotype was sampled from an adult in good health. The chain links TRBV30 to TRBJ1-5, with a tentative D call TRBD1 (5 bases). CDR3 in DNA: TGTGCCTGGGGGCCAGGGTCAAGGAACAATCAGCCCCAGCATTTT. Amino acids: CAWGPGSRNNQPQHF. The complete variable domain, with remaining parts taken from reference TRBV30 and TRBJ1-5, reads SQTIHQWPATLVQPVGSPLSLECTVEGTSNPNLYWYRQAAGRGLQLLFYSVGIGQISSEVPQNLSASRPQDRQFILSSKKLLLSDSGFYLCAWGPGSRNNQPQHFGDGTRLSIL.